This TCR beta chain was recovered during a study of blood T cell repertoires in COVID-19. Background on the study: COVID-19 samples collected from the United States, Italy and Spain covered acute and convalescent phases. PBMCs, B-cell-depleted T cells, or T cells were the source of the cDNA or gDNA that made up the material.

As originally analysed: Reference gene primer amplification in the assay estimated nucleated cell counts. Using immunoSEQ multiplex PCR, the repertoire was profiled, and TCRdb retains in-frame clones only, with some absent. V and J calls and clone size come straight from that table; D and trimming were deduced from the DNA. The sample shows about 120,000 clones, 80% to 90% of them seen only once. The CDR3 covers 17 residues. The germline V gene encodes CDR1 MNHNS and CDR2 SASEGT. V lost 4 bases to trimming and J lost 0 bases, with 19 bases between them. This TCR came from a man at least 80 years old with active or convalescent COVID-19. The genes are TRBV6-1 and TRBJ2-7; D perhaps matches TRBD2 (7 bases). The sample comprised peripheral blood. In DNA form, the CDR3 reads TGTGCCAGCAGTGCTCTTGGACGGGGGGCCAGCTCCTACGAGCAGTACTTC. Encoded protein: CASSALGRGASSYEQYF.